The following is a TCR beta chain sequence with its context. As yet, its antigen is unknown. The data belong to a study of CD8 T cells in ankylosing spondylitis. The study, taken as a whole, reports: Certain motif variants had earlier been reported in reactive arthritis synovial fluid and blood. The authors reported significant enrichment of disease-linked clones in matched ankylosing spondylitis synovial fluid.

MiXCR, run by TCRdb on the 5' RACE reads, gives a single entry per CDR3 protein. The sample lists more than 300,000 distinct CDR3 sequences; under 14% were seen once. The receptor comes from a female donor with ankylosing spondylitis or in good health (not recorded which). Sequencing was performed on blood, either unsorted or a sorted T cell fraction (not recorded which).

The CDR3 sequence: CASSEQGALTGELFF. The CDR3 coding sequence is TGTGCCAGCAGTGAGCAGGGAGCACTTACTGGGGAGCTGTTTTTT. The gene calls are TRBV6-1 and TRBJ2-2, with D possibly being TRBD1 or TRBD2 (5 bases each). CDR1 and CDR2 from the germline V gene are MNHNS and SASEGT. Between the trimmed V and J ends, which lost 3 bases and 8 bases, there was a span of 16 bases. The CDR3 is made up of 15 amino acids.